The rows below give T cell receptor beta chains drawn from one sample of a study of cytomegalovirus exposure and HLA in healthy donors. Only in-frame clones appear in the TCRdb table, and some are missing; sequencing was by immunoSEQ multiplex PCR. The data hold more than 110,000 clones, with 73% observed a single time. Sequenced sample: PBMCs. The receptors were gathered from a woman aged 40 to 49 in good health and CMV-seronegative. Both conserved end residues are part of each CDR3. The D gene is left open where the match is weak. Clone size appears in some rows only: once, few, many, or a class for an expanded clone.

j_gene: TRBJ1-3
d_gene: .
v_gene: TRBV7-9
abundance: .
CDR3aa: CASRAKQGVIGNTIYF
CDR3nt: TGTGCCAGCAGAGCTAAACAGGGCGTAATAGGAAACACCATATATTTT

j_gene: TRBJ2-1
d_gene: TRBD2
v_gene: TRBV5-1
abundance: .
CDR3aa: CASSFLAGGSSEQFF
CDR3nt: TGCGCCAGCAGCTTTTTGGCGGGGGGTAGTAGTGAGCAGTTCTTC

j_gene: TRBJ2-6
d_gene: .
v_gene: TRBV18
abundance: .
CDR3aa: CASSRDTYSGANVLTF
CDR3nt: TGTGCCAGCTCACGAGACACTTACTCTGGGGCCAACGTCCTGACTTTC

j_gene: TRBJ2-1
d_gene: .
v_gene: TRBV5-1
abundance: .
CDR3aa: CASSYSNSNEQFF
CDR3nt: TGCGCCAGCAGCTACTCCAACAGCAATGAGCAGTTCTTC

j_gene: TRBJ2-1
d_gene: TRBD2
v_gene: TRBV13
abundance: .
CDR3aa: CASNQAGERYNEQFF
CDR3nt: TGTGCCAGCAACCAAGCGGGGGAACGGTACAATGAGCAGTTCTTC

j_gene: TRBJ2-7
d_gene: .
v_gene: TRBV4-1
abundance: once
CDR3aa: CASSQPSSGRNYEQYF
CDR3nt: TGCGCCAGCAGCCAACCTTCTTCAGGGAGGAATTACGAGCAGTACTTC

j_gene: TRBJ2-1
d_gene: TRBD1
v_gene: TRBV12-5
abundance: .
CDR3aa: CASGSGDRGLSAASNEQFF
CDR3nt: TGTGCTAGTGGTTCTGGGGACAGGGGGCTATCGGCAGCCTCCAATGAGCAGTTCTTC

j_gene: TRBJ2-3
d_gene: .
v_gene: TRBV5-1
abundance: .
CDR3aa: CASSRRPLQQTDTQYF
CDR3nt: TGCGCCAGCAGCCGCCGCCCCCTACAGCAGACAGATACGCAGTATTTT

j_gene: TRBJ2-3
d_gene: .
v_gene: TRBV4-2
abundance: .
CDR3aa: CASSQTEADTQYF
CDR3nt: TGTGCCAGCAGCCAGACAGAGGCAGATACGCAGTATTTT

j_gene: TRBJ1-5
d_gene: TRBD1
v_gene: TRBV4-2
abundance: .
CDR3aa: CASSQGQSNQPQHF
CDR3nt: TGTGCCAGCAGCCAGGGACAGAGCAATCAGCCCCAGCATTTT

j_gene: TRBJ2-2
d_gene: .
v_gene: TRBV5-6
abundance: .
CDR3aa: CASSLSESSGELFF
CDR3nt: TGTGCCAGCAGCTTAAGCGAATCGTCCGGGGAGCTGTTTTTT

j_gene: TRBJ2-2
d_gene: .
v_gene: TRBV2
abundance: .
CDR3aa: CASTTAGELFF
CDR3nt: TGTGCCAGCACAACGGCCGGGGAGCTGTTTTTT

j_gene: TRBJ2-1
d_gene: TRBD1
v_gene: TRBV6-1
abundance: .
CDR3aa: CASSEKFRQGPYNEQFF
CDR3nt: TGTGCCAGCAGTGAAAAATTCCGACAGGGCCCCTACAATGAGCAGTTCTTC

j_gene: TRBJ1-2
d_gene: .
v_gene: TRBV9
abundance: .
CDR3aa: CASSVGTGSYGYTF
CDR3nt: TGTGCCAGCAGCGTAGGTACAGGGTCCTATGGCTACACCTTC

j_gene: TRBJ1-5
d_gene: .
v_gene: TRBV5-8
abundance: once
CDR3aa: CASSLQGYQPQHF
CDR3nt: TGTGCCAGCAGCCTACAGGGTTATCAGCCCCAGCATTTT

j_gene: TRBJ2-1
d_gene: .
v_gene: TRBV19
abundance: .
CDR3aa: CASSIRGGTYNEQFF
CDR3nt: TGTGCCAGTAGTATACGTGGCGGGACCTACAATGAGCAGTTCTTC

j_gene: TRBJ2-7
d_gene: .
v_gene: TRBV2
abundance: .
CDR3aa: CASKPGSYEQYF
CDR3nt: TGTGCCAGCAAGCCTGGCTCCTACGAGCAGTACTTC

j_gene: TRBJ1-2
d_gene: .
v_gene: TRBV6-6
abundance: .
CDR3aa: CASKHNYGYTF
CDR3nt: TGTGCCAGCAAGCATAACTATGGCTACACCTTC

j_gene: TRBJ1-4
d_gene: .
v_gene: TRBV21-1
abundance: .
CDR3aa: CASSKVEGATNEKLFF
CDR3nt: TGTGCCAGCAGCAAAGTCGAAGGGGCCACGAATGAAAAACTGTTTTTT

j_gene: TRBJ1-3
d_gene: TRBD1
v_gene: TRBV5-4
abundance: .
CDR3aa: CASSPRQGGGNTIYF
CDR3nt: TGTGCCAGCAGCCCTAGACAGGGTGGTGGAAACACCATATATTTT

j_gene: TRBJ2-1
d_gene: TRBD2
v_gene: TRBV4-1
abundance: once
CDR3aa: CASSTGTSGGSDFYNEQFF
CDR3nt: TGCGCCAGCAGCACTGGGACTAGCGGGGGGTCGGATTTCTACAATGAGCAGTTCTTC

j_gene: TRBJ1-2
d_gene: TRBD1
v_gene: TRBV13
abundance: .
CDR3aa: CASSWDRGHGGYTF
CDR3nt: TGTGCCAGCAGCTGGGACAGGGGGCACGGTGGCTACACCTTC

j_gene: TRBJ2-3
d_gene: .
v_gene: TRBV7-2
abundance: .
CDR3aa: CASSWASPELSPQYF
CDR3nt: TGTGCCAGCAGCTGGGCGAGCCCCGAGCTCTCTCCGCAGTATTTT

j_gene: TRBJ1-5
d_gene: .
v_gene: TRBV9
abundance: .
CDR3aa: CASSVDRGWGPQHF
CDR3nt: TGTGCCAGCAGCGTAGATCGGGGGTGGGGGCCCCAGCATTTT

j_gene: TRBJ1-3
d_gene: .
v_gene: TRBV6-6
abundance: few
CDR3aa: CASSPGHAASGNTIYF
CDR3nt: TGTGCCAGCAGCCCTGGACACGCGGCCTCTGGAAACACCATATATTTT

j_gene: TRBJ1-5
d_gene: .
v_gene: TRBV13
abundance: .
CDR3aa: CASSRNRDGQPQHF
CDR3nt: TGTGCCAGCAGCCGAAACAGGGACGGACAGCCCCAGCATTTT

j_gene: TRBJ2-3
d_gene: TRBD2
v_gene: TRBV13
abundance: .
CDR3aa: CASSRLAGVPTDTQYF
CDR3nt: TGTGCCAGCAGCCGACTAGCGGGGGTTCCTACAGATACGCAGTATTTT

j_gene: TRBJ1-5
d_gene: .
v_gene: TRBV15
abundance: .
CDR3aa: CATSSRGPYSNQPQHF
CDR3nt: TGTGCCACCAGCAGCAGGGGCCCCTATAGCAATCAGCCCCAGCATTTT

j_gene: TRBJ2-2
d_gene: TRBD2
v_gene: TRBV27
abundance: .
CDR3aa: CASSFWGGTSGFTGELFF
CDR3nt: TGTGCCAGCAGTTTTTGGGGGGGGACTAGCGGGTTCACCGGGGAGCTGTTTTTT

j_gene: TRBJ2-7
d_gene: TRBD1
v_gene: TRBV6-1
abundance: few
CDR3aa: CASIGTGSTYEQYF
CDR3nt: TGTGCCAGCATCGGGACAGGCTCCACCTACGAGCAGTACTTC

j_gene: TRBJ1-5
d_gene: .
v_gene: TRBV27
abundance: once
CDR3aa: CASSLREDQPQHF
CDR3nt: TGTGCCAGCAGTTTGCGGGAGGATCAGCCCCAGCATTTT

j_gene: TRBJ1-2
d_gene: TRBD1
v_gene: TRBV2
abundance: .
CDR3aa: CASSSDRGHGYTF
CDR3nt: TGTGCCAGCAGTTCGGACAGGGGGCATGGCTACACCTTC

j_gene: TRBJ2-3
d_gene: .
v_gene: TRBV7-9
abundance: .
CDR3aa: CASSPNRAGITDTQYF
CDR3nt: TGTGCCAGCAGCCCTAATAGGGCAGGGATAACAGATACGCAGTATTTT

j_gene: TRBJ2-2
d_gene: .
v_gene: TRBV4-2
abundance: .
CDR3aa: CASSQDFADFRGTGGLFF
CDR3nt: TGTGCCAGCAGCCAAGATTTCGCAGATTTTCGGGGGACGGGTGGGCTGTTTTTT

j_gene: TRBJ1-2
d_gene: TRBD1
v_gene: TRBV10-1
abundance: few
CDR3aa: CASSETGDYGYTF
CDR3nt: TGCGCCAGCAGTGAGACAGGGGACTATGGCTACACCTTC

j_gene: TRBJ2-1
d_gene: TRBD2
v_gene: TRBV15
abundance: .
CDR3aa: CATSSAGLAGGLSYNEQFF
CDR3nt: TGTGCCACCAGCAGCGCTGGACTAGCGGGGGGATTATCCTACAATGAGCAGTTCTTC

j_gene: TRBJ1-5
d_gene: .
v_gene: TRBV28
abundance: .
CDR3aa: CASSLYPLNPAQHF
CDR3nt: TGTGCCAGCAGCTTATACCCTCTTAACCCGGCCCAGCATTTT

j_gene: TRBJ1-1
d_gene: .
v_gene: TRBV5-1
abundance: .
CDR3aa: CASSPGAPRENTEAFF
CDR3nt: TGCGCCAGCAGCCCAGGGGCTCCGAGGGAGAACACTGAAGCTTTCTTT

j_gene: TRBJ2-2
d_gene: .
v_gene: TRBV4-1
abundance: .
CDR3aa: CASSQTPAGELFF
CDR3nt: TGCGCCAGCAGCCAAACGCCGGCCGGGGAGCTGTTTTTT

j_gene: TRBJ1-2
d_gene: .
v_gene: TRBV2
abundance: few
CDR3aa: CASNRGSGNGYTF
CDR3nt: TGTGCCAGCAATCGTGGCTCAGGGAACGGCTACACCTTC

j_gene: TRBJ2-5
d_gene: TRBD2
v_gene: TRBV7-2
abundance: .
CDR3aa: CASSLGLAGGEETQYF
CDR3nt: TGTGCCAGCAGCTTAGGCCTCGCGGGGGGGGAAGAGACCCAGTACTTC

j_gene: TRBJ1-2
d_gene: TRBD1
v_gene: TRBV7-9
abundance: once
CDR3aa: CASSPGTGGYGYTF
CDR3nt: TGTGCCAGCAGCCCCGGGACAGGGGGATATGGCTACACCTTC

j_gene: TRBJ1-2
d_gene: .
v_gene: TRBV9
abundance: .
CDR3aa: CASSVAPDRTYGYTF
CDR3nt: TGTGCCAGCAGCGTAGCGCCAGACAGGACCTATGGCTACACCTTC

j_gene: TRBJ2-2
d_gene: TRBD2
v_gene: TRBV29-1
abundance: .
CDR3aa: CSVEDPSGGLGGGELFF
CDR3nt: TGCAGCGTTGAAGATCCTAGCGGGGGGCTGGGCGGCGGGGAGCTGTTTTTT

j_gene: TRBJ1-1
d_gene: TRBD1
v_gene: TRBV5-1
abundance: .
CDR3aa: CASSLGNVGTANTEAFF
CDR3nt: TGCGCCAGCAGCTTGGGGAACGTGGGGACAGCGAACACTGAAGCTTTCTTT